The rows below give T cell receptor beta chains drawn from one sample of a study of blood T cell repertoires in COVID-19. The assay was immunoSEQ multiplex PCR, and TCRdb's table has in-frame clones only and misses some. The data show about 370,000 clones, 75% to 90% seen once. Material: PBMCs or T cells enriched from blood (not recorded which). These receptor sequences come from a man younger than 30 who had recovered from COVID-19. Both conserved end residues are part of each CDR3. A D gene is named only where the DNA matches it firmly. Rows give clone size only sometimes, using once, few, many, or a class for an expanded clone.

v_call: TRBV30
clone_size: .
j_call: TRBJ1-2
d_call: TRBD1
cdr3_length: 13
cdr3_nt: TGTGCCTGGAGTGTAGTGACAGGGGATGGCTACACCTTC
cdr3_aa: CAWSVVTGDGYTF

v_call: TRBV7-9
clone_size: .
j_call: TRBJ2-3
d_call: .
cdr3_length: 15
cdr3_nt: TGTGCCAGCAGCTTAGAAGGGACACTCACAGATACGCAGTATTTT
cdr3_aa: CASSLEGTLTDTQYF

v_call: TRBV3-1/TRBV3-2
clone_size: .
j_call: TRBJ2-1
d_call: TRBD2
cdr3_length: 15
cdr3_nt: TGTGCCAGCAGCCAAGAATTAGCGGGAGGGAATGAGCAGTTCTTC
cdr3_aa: CASSQELAGGNEQFF

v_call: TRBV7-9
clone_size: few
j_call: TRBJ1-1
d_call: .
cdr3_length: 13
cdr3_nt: TGTGCCAGCGATGAGACAGGGAACACTGAAGCTTTCTTT
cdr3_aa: CASDETGNTEAFF

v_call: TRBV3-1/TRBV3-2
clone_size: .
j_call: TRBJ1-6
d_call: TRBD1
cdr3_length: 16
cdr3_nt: TGTGCCAGCAGCCGGATTCGGACAGGGCGGCGATCACCCCTCCACTTT
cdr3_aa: CASSRIRTGRRSPLHF

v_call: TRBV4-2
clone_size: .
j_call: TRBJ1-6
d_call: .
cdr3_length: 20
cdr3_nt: TGTGCCAGCAGCCAAGTCCCCCCCAGACAGGAGAGCTCCTATAATTCACCCCTCCACTTT
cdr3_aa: CASSQVPPRQESSYNSPLHF

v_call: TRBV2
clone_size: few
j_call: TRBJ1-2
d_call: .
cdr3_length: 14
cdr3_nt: TGTGCCAGCAGATCGACAGATTCCCGCCTAGGCTACACCTTC
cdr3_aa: CASRSTDSRLGYTF

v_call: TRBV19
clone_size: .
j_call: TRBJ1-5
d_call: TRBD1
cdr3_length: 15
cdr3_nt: TGTGCCAGTATGCCCTCCAGGGGGTCTAGTCAGCCCCAGCATTTT
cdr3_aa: CASMPSRGSSQPQHF

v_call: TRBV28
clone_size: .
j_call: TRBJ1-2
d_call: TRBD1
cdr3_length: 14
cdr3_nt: TGTGCCAGCAGACCCGGACAGGACCGGTATGGCTACACCTTC
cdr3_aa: CASRPGQDRYGYTF

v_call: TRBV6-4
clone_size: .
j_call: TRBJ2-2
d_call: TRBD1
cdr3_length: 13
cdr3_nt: TGTGCCAGCAGCCAACAGGGGACCGGGGAGCTGTTTTTT
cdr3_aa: CASSQQGTGELFF

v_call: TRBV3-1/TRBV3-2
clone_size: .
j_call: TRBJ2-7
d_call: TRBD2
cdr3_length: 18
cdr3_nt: TGTGCCAGCAGCCTGGGGACTAGCGGGGGCTTATCCTCCTACGAGCAGTACTTC
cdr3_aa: CASSLGTSGGLSSYEQYF

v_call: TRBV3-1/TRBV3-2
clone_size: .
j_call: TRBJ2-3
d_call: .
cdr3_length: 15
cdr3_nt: TGTGCCAGCAGATCCTACGGGGGAAGCACAGATACGCAGTATTTT
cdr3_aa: CASRSYGGSTDTQYF

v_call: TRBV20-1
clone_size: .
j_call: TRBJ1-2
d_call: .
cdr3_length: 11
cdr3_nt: TGCAGTGCTAGCGACGGAGGTGGCTACACCTTC
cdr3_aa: CSASDGGGYTF

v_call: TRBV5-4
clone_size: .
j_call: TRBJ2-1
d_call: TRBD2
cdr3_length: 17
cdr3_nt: TGTGCCAGCAGCTTGGCGGGTGCTAGCGGGGCTAACAATGAGCAGTTCTTC
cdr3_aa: CASSLAGASGANNEQFF

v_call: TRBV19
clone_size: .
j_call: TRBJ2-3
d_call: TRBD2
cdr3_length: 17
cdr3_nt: TGTGCCAGTAGTATATCCGCCCCAGCGGGAGTAACAGATACGCAGTATTTT
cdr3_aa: CASSISAPAGVTDTQYF

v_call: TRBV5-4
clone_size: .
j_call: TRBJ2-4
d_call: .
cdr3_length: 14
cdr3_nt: TGTGCCAGCAGCTTGGTGGGGCGTCAAAACATTCAGTACTTC
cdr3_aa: CASSLVGRQNIQYF

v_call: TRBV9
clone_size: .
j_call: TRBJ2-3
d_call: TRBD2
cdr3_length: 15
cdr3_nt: TGTGCCAGCAGCGTTGGAACTAGCGGTCCAGATACGCAGTATTTT
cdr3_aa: CASSVGTSGPDTQYF

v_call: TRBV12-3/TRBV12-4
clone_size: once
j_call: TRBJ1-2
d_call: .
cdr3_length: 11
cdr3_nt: TGTGCCAGCAGTGCCTCGCGGGGCTACACCTTC
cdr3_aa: CASSASRGYTF

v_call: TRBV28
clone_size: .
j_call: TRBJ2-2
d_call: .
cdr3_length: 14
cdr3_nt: TGTGCCAGCAGTTTATATAAGAGGACCGGGGAGCTGTTTTTT
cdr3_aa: CASSLYKRTGELFF

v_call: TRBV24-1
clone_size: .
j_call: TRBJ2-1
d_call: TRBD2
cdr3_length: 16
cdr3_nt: TGTGCCACCAGTGACCCCTGGGCTAGCGGGGTCGATGAGCAGTTCTTC
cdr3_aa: CATSDPWASGVDEQFF

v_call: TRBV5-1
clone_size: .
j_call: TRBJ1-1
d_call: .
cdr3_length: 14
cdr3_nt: TGCGCCAGCAGCCTGGGCCCTCCGGAGACTGAAGCTTTCTTT
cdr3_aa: CASSLGPPETEAFF

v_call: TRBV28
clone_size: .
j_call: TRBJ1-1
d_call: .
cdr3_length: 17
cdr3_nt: TGTGCCAGCAGTCCACACCCCCCCAAACAGGGGAACACTGAAGCTTTCTTT
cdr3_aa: CASSPHPPKQGNTEAFF

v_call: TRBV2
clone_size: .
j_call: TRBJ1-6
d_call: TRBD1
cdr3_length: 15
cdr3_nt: TGTGCCAGCAGTTTCGGACAGGGACGATGGTCACCCCTCCACTTT
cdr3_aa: CASSFGQGRWSPLHF

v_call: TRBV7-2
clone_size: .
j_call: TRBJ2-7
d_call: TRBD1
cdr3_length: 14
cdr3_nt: TGTGCCAGCAGCTTAGGAGGGGGCCCCTACGAGCAGTACTTC
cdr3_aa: CASSLGGGPYEQYF

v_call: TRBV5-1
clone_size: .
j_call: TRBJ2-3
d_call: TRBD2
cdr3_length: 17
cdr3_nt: TGCGCCAGCAGCCGGAGACTAGCGGGGGGTCGCACAGATACGCAGTATTTT
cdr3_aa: CASSRRLAGGRTDTQYF

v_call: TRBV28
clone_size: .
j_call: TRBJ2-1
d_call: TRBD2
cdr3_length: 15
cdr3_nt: TGTGCCAGCGTGGGGGGGACCTCCTCCTACAATGAGCAGTTCTTC
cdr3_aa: CASVGGTSSYNEQFF

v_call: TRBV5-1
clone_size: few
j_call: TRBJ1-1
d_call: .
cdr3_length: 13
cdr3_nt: TGCGCCAGCTCCGAACAGGACCCCACTGAAGCTTTCTTT
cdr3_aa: CASSEQDPTEAFF

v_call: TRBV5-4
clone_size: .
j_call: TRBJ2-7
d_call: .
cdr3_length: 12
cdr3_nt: TGTGCCAGCAGCCGCCAGGACTACGAGCAGTACTTC
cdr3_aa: CASSRQDYEQYF

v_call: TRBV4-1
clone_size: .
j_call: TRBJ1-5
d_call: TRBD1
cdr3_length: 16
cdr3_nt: TGCGCCAGCAGCGTAGGACAGGTCGGTAGCAATCAGCCCCAGCATTTT
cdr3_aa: CASSVGQVGSNQPQHF

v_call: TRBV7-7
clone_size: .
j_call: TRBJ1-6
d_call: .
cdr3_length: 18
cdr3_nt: TGTGCCAGCAGCGCGCGGTCGAGACTATCCTCCTATAATTCACCCCTCCACTTT
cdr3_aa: CASSARSRLSSYNSPLHF

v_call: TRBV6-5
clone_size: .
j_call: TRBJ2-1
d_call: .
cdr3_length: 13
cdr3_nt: TGTGCCAGCAGCAAAACAGGGTGGGATGAGCAGTTCTTC
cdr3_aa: CASSKTGWDEQFF

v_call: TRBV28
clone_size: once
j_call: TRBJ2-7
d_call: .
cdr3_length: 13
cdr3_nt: TGTGCCAGCAGCCCGGGACAAAAGGGGAGGCAGTACTTC
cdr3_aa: CASSPGQKGRQYF

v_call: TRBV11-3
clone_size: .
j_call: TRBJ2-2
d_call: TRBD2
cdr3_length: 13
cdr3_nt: TGTGCCAGCAGCTTTAGTGGGACTAGTGCGCTGTTTTTT
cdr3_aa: CASSFSGTSALFF

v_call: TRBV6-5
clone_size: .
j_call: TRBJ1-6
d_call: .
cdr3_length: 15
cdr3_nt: TGTGCCAGCAGTGACTCCAGCTCCTATAATTCACCCCTCCACTTT
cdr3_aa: CASSDSSSYNSPLHF

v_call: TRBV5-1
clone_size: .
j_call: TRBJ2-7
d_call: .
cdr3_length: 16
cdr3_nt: TGCGCCAGCAGCTCGAACCGGGACACCTGGACCTACGAGCAGTACTTC
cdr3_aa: CASSSNRDTWTYEQYF

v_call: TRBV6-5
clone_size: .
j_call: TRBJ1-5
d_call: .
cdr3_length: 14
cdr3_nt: TGTGCCAGCAGTTATAATCTGGGGGGACAGCCCCAGCATTTT
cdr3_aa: CASSYNLGGQPQHF

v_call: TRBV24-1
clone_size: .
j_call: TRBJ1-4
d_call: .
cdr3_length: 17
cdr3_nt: TGTGCCTTACCAGGGGCCGCCTTTGGGAGGGGGAATGAAAAACTGTTTTTT
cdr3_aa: CALPGAAFGRGNEKLFF

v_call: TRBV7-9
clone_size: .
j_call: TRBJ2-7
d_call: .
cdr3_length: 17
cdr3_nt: TGTGCCAGCAGCACGGCTGGACAGTCCTCCAGCCCCTACGAGCAGTACTTC
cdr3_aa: CASSTAGQSSSPYEQYF

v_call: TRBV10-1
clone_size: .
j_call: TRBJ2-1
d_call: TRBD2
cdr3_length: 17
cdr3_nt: TGCGCCAGCAGTGAGCCGACGACTAGCGGGAGCGTCAATGAGCAGTTCTTC
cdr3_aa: CASSEPTTSGSVNEQFF

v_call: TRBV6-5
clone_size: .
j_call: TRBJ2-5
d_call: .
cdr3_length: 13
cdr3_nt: TGTGCCAGCAGTTACTCTAGCGTAGCGACCCAGTACTTC
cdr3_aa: CASSYSSVATQYF

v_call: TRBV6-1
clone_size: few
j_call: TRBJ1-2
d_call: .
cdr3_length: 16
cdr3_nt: TGTGCCAGCAGTGAAACAAGTCAGGGGACGGCCTATGGCTACACCTTC
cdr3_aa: CASSETSQGTAYGYTF

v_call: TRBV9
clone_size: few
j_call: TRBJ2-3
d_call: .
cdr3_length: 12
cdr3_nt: TGTGCCAGCAGCAGAGAAACTAATACGCAGTATTTT
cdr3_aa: CASSRETNTQYF

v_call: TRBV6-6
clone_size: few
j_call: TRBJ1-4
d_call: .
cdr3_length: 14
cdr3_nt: TGTGCCAGCAGTCAAGGGACACCTGTTGAAAAACTGTTTTTT
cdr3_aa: CASSQGTPVEKLFF

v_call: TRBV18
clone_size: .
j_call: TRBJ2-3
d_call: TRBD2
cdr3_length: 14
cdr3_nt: TGTGCCAGCTCACCCCCGGGACTAGCAGATACGCAGTATTTT
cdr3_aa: CASSPPGLADTQYF

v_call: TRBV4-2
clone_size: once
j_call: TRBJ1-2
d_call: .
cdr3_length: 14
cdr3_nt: TGTGCCAGCAGCCAAGATTGGGGGCCGAGTGGCTACACCTTC
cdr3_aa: CASSQDWGPSGYTF

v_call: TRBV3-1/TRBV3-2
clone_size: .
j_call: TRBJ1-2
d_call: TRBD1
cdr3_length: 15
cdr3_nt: TGTGCCAGCAGCCACTCCCTCGGGACAGCCTATGGCTACACCTTC
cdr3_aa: CASSHSLGTAYGYTF

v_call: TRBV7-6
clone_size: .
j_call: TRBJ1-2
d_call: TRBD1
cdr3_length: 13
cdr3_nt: TGTGCCAGCAGCGGGACAGGACTCTATGGCTACACCTTC
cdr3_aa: CASSGTGLYGYTF

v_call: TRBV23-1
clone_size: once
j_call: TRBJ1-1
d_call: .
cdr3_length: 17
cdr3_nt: TGCGCCAGCAGTCAATTCGACAGGACATACTTGAACACTGAAGCTTTCTTT
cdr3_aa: CASSQFDRTYLNTEAFF